This T cell receptor beta chain was sequenced for a study of T cells in Graves' hyperthyroidism and ophthalmopathy. From RNA transcripts, TCR beta CDR3 regions were amplified. First-round RT-PCR of the TCR CDR3 relied on the HTBI primer set. In TCRdb, the multiplex PCR reads were re-called with MiXCR into one record per CDR3 protein. Counted here are hundreds of thousands of distinct CDR3 sequences, 20% occurring once; the ten biggest clones make up 34%. Concerning this clonotype itself: Its antigen remains unknown.

The CDR3 sequence is 19 residues long. Looked up from germline, CDR1 is KGHDR and CDR2 is SFDVKD. With V trimmed by 3 bases and J by 9 bases, 21 bases remained unmatched. Study-level points and caveats: Most clonotypes that expanded in the thyroid above 0.001 also showed up in blood.

Diagnostic decisions used clinical symptoms, serum thyroxine and TRAb, thyroid ultrasound and orbital computed tomography. The TCR was taken from a man between 25 and 39 years old with Graves' ophthalmopathy. This chain links TRBV24-1 with TRBJ2-1; 8 bases match TRBD1. The sequenced sample consisted of blood. The CDR3 DNA reads as TGTGCCACCAGTGATGCGTCCGGGACAGGTTTACTCCTAGCTTCTGAGCAGTTCTTC. Protein product: CATSDASGTGLLLASEQFF.